The 26 T cell receptor beta chains below were found in one sample sequenced in a study of T-cell reconstitution after alpha-beta-depleted transplantation in children (dated by TCRdb to about 2016). Library preparation employed PCR. Instrument used: Illumina HiSeq 2500. TCR libraries were prepared with molecular barcoding, using unique molecular identifiers to normalize TCRbeta repertoire quantification. TCRdb trimmed the raw reads at Q25, called clones with MiXCR and kept productive beta chains. Records with the same CDR3 protein are collapsed into one entry carrying the most frequent genes and DNA. In this sample the table shows about a million distinct CDR3 sequences, around 30% of which occur a single time. The ten largest account for roughly 31% of the sample. This specimen's treatment or condition label, per the study, means: allogeneic hematopoietic cell transplantation with graft depleted of TCRalphabeta T cells and CD19 B cells.

This specimen consisted of PBMCs, mostly from graft donor cells, obtained 360 days after TCRalphabeta/CD19-depleted stem cell transplant. The origin of the receptors is a boy in the first two years of life who had a stem cell transplant for SCID, so the T cells may come from the graft donor.

The CDR3 region has the DNA TGTGCCAGCAGTCGGACAGGGTCAGCCCAGCATTTT. This sequence encodes CASSRTGSAQHF. The chain recombines TRBV6-5 with TRBJ1-5, with 8 bases identical to TRBD1. This CDR3 comprises 12 residues. Per the germline V gene, CDR1 is MNHEY and CDR2 is SVGAGI. The junction had 5 bases not matched to a gene; V was cut back by 5 bases and J by 11 bases.

The chain uses TRBV20-1 and TRBJ1-1, with TRBD1 matching 9 bases. The CDR3 has 13 amino acids. V gave up 2 bases and J gave up 8 bases; unmatched junction bases: 6. From germline, CDR1 is DFQATT and CDR2 SNEGSKA (reference sequence). CDR3 coding DNA: TGCAGTGCTAGATTGGGACAGGGTACAGAAGCTTTCTTT. The encoded protein is CSARLGQGTEAFF.

The J gene is TRBJ2-3, the V gene TRBV29-1, with 12 bases aligning to TRBD2. This CDR3 comprises 14 residues. Germline CDR1 is SQVTM and CDR2 is ANQGSEA. The V and J ends lost 2 bases and 10 bases, in that order; junction bases with no gene match: 7. CDR3 bases: TGCAGCGTTGAAAGGACTAGCGGGGAGTATGCGCAGTATTTT. This sequence encodes CSVERTSGEYAQYF.

The chain links TRBV2 to TRBJ2-2; D ambiguous. Germline values: CDR1 SNHLY, CDR2 FYNNEI. Trimming pared 2 bases from V and 2 bases from J, leaving 6 bases between. The CDR3 totals 14 residues. Written as DNA, the CDR3 is TGTGCCAGCAGTGAATTGCCTAACACCGGGGAGCTGTTTTTT. Amino acid sequence: CASSELPNTGELFF. Filled out from reference TRBV2 and TRBJ2-2, the complete variable domain reads EPEVTQTPSHQVTQMGQEVILRCVPISNHLYFYWYRQILGQKVEFLVSFYNNEISEKSEIFDDQFSVERPDGSNFTLKIRSTKLEDSAMYFCASSELPNTGELFFGEGSRLTVL.

This clonotype has a handful of counts. V and J are TRBV7-2 and TRBJ2-5; D might be TRBD1 (6 bases). From germline, CDR1 is SGHTA and CDR2 FQGNSA. V lost 2 bases to trimming and J lost 4 bases, with 14 bases between them. The CDR3 has 15 amino acids. This chain's CDR3 is CASSLRTPRGETQYF. CDR3 bases: TGTGCCAGCAGCTTACGTACTCCCAGGGGAGAGACCCAGTACTTC.

This clonotype was seen a handful of times. The J gene is TRBJ2-1, the V gene TRBV5-1; D gene ambiguous. CDR3 length: 16 residues. Germline V gives CDR1 SGHRS, CDR2 YFSETQ. The V and J ends lost 0 bases and 0 bases respectively, with 10 bases between them. CDR3 nucleotides: TGCGCCAGCAGCTTGGATGTGGGCCGCTCCTACAATGAGCAGTTCTTC. This codes for CASSLDVGRSYNEQFF. Full variable domain (remainder filled in from reference TRBV5-1 and TRBJ2-1): KAGVTQTPRYLIKTRGQQVTLSCSPISGHRSVSWYQQTPGQGLQFLFEYFSETQRNKGNFPGRFSGRQFSNSRSEMNVSTLELGDSALYLCASSLDVGRSYNEQFFGPGTRLTVL.

This chain joins TRBV30 and TRBJ2-7; 12 bases are shared with TRBD1. The V gene end was trimmed by 8 bases and the J gene end by 5 bases; junction bases not matched to a gene: 4. This CDR3 is built from 12 residues. Germline CDR1 GTSNPN, CDR2 SVGIG (reference sequence). Here the CDR3 reads CARDRGPNEQYF. The DNA of the CDR3 is TGTGCCCGGGACAGGGGGCCCAACGAGCAGTACTTC. The whole variable domain, remainder taken from reference TRBV30 and TRBJ2-7, is SQTIHQWPATLVQPVGSPLSLECTVEGTSNPNLYWYRQAAGRGLQLLFYSVGIGQISSEVPQNLSASRPQDRQFILSSKKLLLSDSGFYLCARDRGPNEQYFGPGTRLTVT.

This clonotype was picked up many times. This chain uses TRBV2 with TRBJ2-7, with 7 bases fitting TRBD1. Germline V CDR1 and CDR2: SNHLY, FYNNEI. The CDR3 covers 15 residues. Unmatched junction bases numbered 7, after V lost 5 bases and J lost 0 bases. The CDR3 sequence: CASSPGQPRSYEQYF. CDR3 in DNA: TGTGCCAGCAGTCCGGGACAGCCACGCTCCTACGAGCAGTACTTC.

This clonotype turned up a few times. The V gene is TRBV28, the J gene TRBJ1-5; D may be TRBD1 (5 bases). Germline CDR1 MDHEN, CDR2 SYDVKM. This CDR3 region has 16 residues. V was clipped by 4 bases and J by 2 bases, with 15 bases between them. The CDR3 protein is CASSSSAGGGNQPQHF. The CDR3 coding sequence is TGTGCCAGCAGTTCCTCGGCTGGGGGAGGCAATCAGCCCCAGCATTTT.

The V gene is TRBV18, the J gene TRBJ2-6; the D is unclear. The CDR3 consists of 19 residues. Looked up from germline, CDR1 is KGHSH and CDR2 is LQKENI. Trimming removed 0 bases from V and 4 bases from J, with 19 bases in between. DNA for the CDR3: TGTGCCAGCTCACCACCGAAGAGTCCCCAATCCTCCGGGGCCAACGTCCTGACTTTC. This sequence encodes CASSPPKSPQSSGANVLTF. The full variable domain, in which reference TRBV18 and TRBJ2-6 provide the parts outside the CDR3, is NAGVMQNPRHLVRRRGQEARLRCSPMKGHSHVYWYRQLPEEGLKFMVYLQKENIIDESGMPKERFSAEFPKEGPSILRIQQVVRGDSAAYFCASSPPKSPQSSGANVLTFGAGSRLTVL.

A few counts support this clonotype. The genes are TRBV7-2 and TRBJ2-3, with D perhaps TRBD2 (6 bases). V shed 4 bases and J shed 9 bases, with 23 bases lying between them. Germline V gene sequence: CDR1 SGHTA, CDR2 FQGNSA. The CDR3 is made up of 16 amino acids. For the CDR3, the DNA is TGTGCCAGCAGCTCATCCCCTCAGAACCCTGGAGGGACGCAGTATTTT. Amino acids: CASSSSPQNPGGTQYF.

This clonotype was found a few times. The CDR3 sequence is CASSYQGTGASEQYF. Written as DNA, the CDR3 is TGTGCCAGCAGTTACCAGGGGACAGGGGCGAGCGAGCAGTACTTC. The genes are TRBV6-5 and TRBJ2-7; 10 bases line up with TRBD1. The CDR3 has 15 amino acids. The V and J ends lost 2 bases and 6 bases, in that order; junction bases with no gene match: 7. Germline assignment: CDR1 MNHEY and CDR2 SVGAGI.

CDR3 DNA: TGTGCCACCCACTTGACCGGGGAGCTGTTTTTT. Protein sequence: CATHLTGELFF. The chain couples TRBV12-3 or TRBV12-4 to TRBJ2-2; D is uncertain. The CDR3 runs 11 residues. The V end lost 10 bases, the J end lost 5 bases, and 8 bases lay between the germline ends.

CDR3 in DNA: TGTGCCAGCAGCCACCTAGCGGGGGGGCTTCGCGAGCAGTACTTC. Translating gives CASSHLAGGLREQYF. The chain couples TRBV4-2 to TRBJ2-7, with 12 nucleotides matching TRBD2. The CDR3 sequence is 15 residues long. In germline, CDR1 is LGHNA, CDR2 YNFKEQ. J was trimmed by 6 bases and V by 3 bases; bases with no gene match: 6.

Note on this clonotype: This clone may be a read error of a much larger clone one base away. The CDR3 loop is CASSLPDNEQFF. The CDR3 DNA sequence: TGCGCCAGCAGCTTGCCCGACAATGAGCAGTTCTTC. The rearrangement uses TRBV5-1 and TRBJ2-1; no clear D gene. This CDR3 spans 12 amino acids. Germline V gives CDR1 SGHRS, CDR2 YFSETQ. V gave up 1 base and J gave up 5 bases, with 4 bases separating them.

A few counts support this clonotype. The chain employs TRBV5-1 and TRBJ2-5; 9 nucleotides line up with TRBD2. V gave up 2 bases and J gave up 5 bases; unmatched junction bases: 7. The CDR3 runs 15 residues. The germline V gene encodes CDR1 SGHRS and CDR2 YFSETQ. CDR3 nucleotide sequence: TGCGCCAGCAGCTTAGGCGGGGGGGCCTCGGAGACCCAGTACTTC. Protein sequence: CASSLGGGASETQYF.

The chain recombines TRBV12-3 or TRBV12-4 with TRBJ1-2, with D unresolved. V gave up 1 base and J gave up 2 bases, with 20 bases separating them. The CDR3 consists of 18 residues. The CDR3 here is CASSLGFPTQTANYGYTF. DNA for the CDR3: TGTGCCAGCAGTTTAGGTTTCCCCACGCAGACCGCAAACTATGGCTACACCTTC.

This clonotype was found a few times. The chain combines TRBV20-1 with TRBJ2-5, with TRBD1 matching 7 bases. The V gene end was trimmed by 2 bases and the J gene end by 7 bases; junction bases not matched to a gene: 7. This CDR3 spans 13 amino acids. The germline gives CDR1 DFQATT, CDR2 SNEGSKA (reference sequence). The CDR3 bases are TGCAGTGCTAGACCTGACAGGGCGCGGACCCAGTACTTC. It codes for CSARPDRARTQYF.

The chain uses TRBV4-1 and TRBJ2-5, with TRBD2 matching 7 bases. This CDR3 comprises 15 residues. V was pared by 2 bases and J by 2 bases, with 5 bases of the junction left unmatched. Germline V CDR1 and CDR2: MGHRA, YSYEKL. CDR3 sequence: CASSQRTSRQETQYF. The CDR3 DNA is TGCGCCAGCAGCCAACGGACTAGTAGACAAGAGACCCAGTACTTC.

The chain employs TRBV6-1 and TRBJ2-7, with D uncertain. The germline V gene encodes CDR1 MNHNS and CDR2 SASEGT. Trimming removed 6 bases at V and 0 bases at J, with 9 bases between. This CDR3 has 13 amino acids. CDR3 coding DNA: TGTGCCAGCAGCCTCAGGTTCTCCTACGAGCAGTACTTC. This gives the protein CASSLRFSYEQYF.

Only a few counts were recorded for this clonotype. V gene TRBV29-1 combines with J gene TRBJ1-1; D possibly corresponds to TRBD1 (6 bases). This CDR3 spans 13 amino acids. V was pared by 0 bases and J by 5 bases, with 10 bases between. The germline gives CDR1 SQVTM, CDR2 ANQGSEA. The CDR3 sequence is CSVEEGAGTEAFF. The DNA of the CDR3 is TGCAGCGTTGAAGAGGGGGCGGGAACTGAAGCTTTCTTT.

CDR3 nucleotides: TGCAGTGCTAGATCCGGCTCTGGAAACACCATATATTTT. This sequence encodes CSARSGSGNTIYF. The chain has TRBV20-1 and TRBJ1-3; unclear D gene. V was cut by 2 bases and J by 0 bases, with 5 bases left in between. The CDR3 loop spans 13 amino acids. Germline loops: CDR1 DFQATT, CDR2 SNEGSKA (reference sequence).

This clonotype was detected only a few times. In DNA, the CDR3 is TGTGCCTGGAGCCCTACCCTAGGGGTGGATCAGCCCCAGCATTTT. Its translation: CAWSPTLGVDQPQHF. The chain uses TRBV30 and TRBJ1-5; a weak D match, TRBD1 (5 bases). CDR3 length: 15 residues. Germline loops: CDR1 GTSNPN, CDR2 SVGIG (reference sequence). The V gene lost 3 bases and the J gene lost 5 bases, with 17 bases spanning the gap. Full variable domain (outside the CDR3, taken from reference TRBV30 and TRBJ1-5): SQTIHQWPATLVQPVGSPLSLECTVEGTSNPNLYWYRQAAGRGLQLLFYSVGIGQISSEVPQNLSASRPQDRQFILSSKKLLLSDSGFYLCAWSPTLGVDQPQHFGDGTRLSIL.

The rearrangement uses TRBV2 and TRBJ1-4, with TRBD1 as a possible D gene (5 bases). V was cut by 3 bases and J by 5 bases, with 16 bases left in between. CDR1 SNHLY and CDR2 FYNNEI come from the germline V gene. The CDR3 is made up of 16 amino acids. The CDR3 here is CASSDWRKQENEKLFF. The CDR3, as DNA: TGTGCCAGCAGTGATTGGCGGAAACAGGAAAATGAAAAACTGTTTTTT. The full variable domain, completed using reference TRBV2 and TRBJ1-4, is EPEVTQTPSHQVTQMGQEVILRCVPISNHLYFYWYRQILGQKVEFLVSFYNNEISEKSEIFDDQFSVERPDGSNFTLKIRSTKLEDSAMYFCASSDWRKQENEKLFFGSGTQLSVL.

The CDR3 bases are TGCAGCGTCGACATTGAAACTAGCACAGATACGCAGTATTTT. Amino acids: CSVDIETSTDTQYF. The gene calls are TRBV29-1 and TRBJ2-3, with D unresolved. V was shortened by 6 bases and J by 0 bases, with 13 bases between the two germline ends. Germline lookup yields CDR1 SQVTM and CDR2 ANQGSEA. This CDR3 has 14 amino acids.

The rearrangement links TRBV7-9 to TRBJ1-2, with D unresolved. Germline V gene sequence: CDR1 SEHNR, CDR2 FQNEAQ (reference sequence). There are 15 residues in the CDR3. V shed 4 bases and J shed 4 bases, with 16 bases lying between them. CDR3 in DNA: TGTGCCAGCAGCTCCCCCGGAAGGGAAGGCTATGGCTACACCTTC. The encoded protein is CASSSPGREGYGYTF.